The 13 T cell receptor beta chains presented below share a single source sample, sequenced in a study of T cell clonality in common variable immunodeficiency. The study's findings and limits: In common variable immunodeficiency, TCR beta chains reportedly carried fewer deletions and N-nucleotide insertions.

No antigen has been identified for these receptors. Generated by immunoSEQ multiplex PCR, the TCRdb table keeps only in-frame clones and is missing some. This set yields tens of thousands of clones and no singletons; the top ten hold 2% to 2.5%. Specimen: peripheral blood mononuclear cells. These receptor sequences come from a human donor with common variable immunodeficiency.

This clone was seen ten or more times. Read data end 3 residues before the CDR3 end; the end is taken from the germline J gene. V gene TRBV20-1 combines with J gene TRBJ1-5; 9 nucleotides line up with TRBD1. The germline gives CDR1 DFQATT, CDR2 SNEGSKA (reference sequence). J was trimmed by 6 bases and V by 3 bases; bases with no gene match: 6. CDR3 length: 14 amino acids. The sequenced CDR3 bases are TGCAGTGCTAGGACAGGGGGATTTTTTCAGCCC. This sequence encodes CSARTGGFFQP. In full, the CDR3 is CSARTGGFFQPQHF.

This clone showed up many times. The CDR3 end is not reached by the read, which stops 3 residues before it; the germline J gene fills it in. This CDR3 is also generated by other DNA sequences in the sample. The rearrangement links TRBV2 to TRBJ2-2, with a possible D match to TRBD1 (7 bases). From germline, CDR1 is SNHLY and CDR2 FYNNEI. V dropped 4 bases and J dropped 5 bases, with 11 bases sitting between them. This CDR3 is 14 amino acids long. The covered CDR3 bases are TGTGCCAGCAGTGGCCAGGGGGGTACCGGGGAG. Translated, it gives CASSGQGGTGE. The entire CDR3 sequence reads CASSGQGGTGELFF. The whole variable domain, filled in from reference TRBV2 and TRBJ2-2, reads EPEVTQTPSHQVTQMGQEVILRCVPISNHLYFYWYRQILGQKVEFLVSFYNNEISEKSEIFDDQFSVERPDGSNFTLKIRSTKLEDSAMYFCASSGQGGTGELFFGEGSRLTVL.

This clone is medium-sized. The CDR3 end is not reached by the read, which stops 3 residues before it; the germline J gene fills it in. The genes are TRBV30 and TRBJ2-5; D might be TRBD2 (6 bases). Germline V lookup: CDR1 GTSNPN, CDR2 SVGIG (reference sequence). This CDR3 comprises 13 residues. The germline V and J ends were trimmed by 2 bases and 7 bases, with 14 bases remaining between them. The covered CDR3 bases are TGTGCCTGGAGTCGCAGGGTGGAGGGGACC. This encodes CAWSRRVEGT. The entire CDR3 sequence reads CAWSRRVEGTQYF.

The table lists this clone with many counts. The read ends 3 residues shy of where the CDR3 ends; the end is completed using the germline J gene. The V and J genes are TRBV2 and TRBJ2-7, with 8 nucleotides matching TRBD2. CDR1 and CDR2 from the germline V gene are SNHLY and FYNNEI. Trimming took 5 bases from V and 1 from J; bases not matched to a gene: 10. The CDR3 has 16 amino acids. The CDR3 sequence is CASSPSGTRGSYEQYF. Partial CDR3 DNA: TGTGCCAGCAGTCCTTCCGGGACTAGAGGGTCCTACGAG.

This clone has at least ten counts. The sequence runs out 3 residues before the end of the CDR3; the remainder is reconstructed from the germline J gene. This chain connects TRBV20-1 to TRBJ2-7; 9 bases align to TRBD1. Germline V lookup: CDR1 DFQATT, CDR2 SNEGSKA (reference sequence). The V segment lost 6 bases and the J segment 1 base; nucleotides outside the gene matches: 1. This CDR3 spans 12 amino acids. CDR3 bases read: TGCAGTGCCGGGACAGGGTCCTACGAG. This encodes CSAGTGSYE. The whole CDR3 sequence is CSAGTGSYEQYF.

Ten or more counts support this clone. CDR3 in amino acids: CASGDETGASNQPQHF. The sequenced CDR3 bases are TGTGCCAGTGGGGACGAGACAGGGGCTAGCAATCAGCCC. This chain uses TRBV19 with TRBJ1-5; 8 bases line up with TRBD1. The read ends 3 residues before the CDR3 terminus; that terminus is restored from the germline J gene. J was trimmed by 0 bases and V by 8 bases; bases with no gene match: 9. Germline V gene data show CDR1 as LNHDA and CDR2 as SQIVND (reference sequence). This CDR3 comprises 16 residues.

This clone came up many times. The sequenced fragment ends 3 residues before the CDR3 boundary, so the rest is inferred from the germline J gene. This chain uses TRBV23-1 with TRBJ2-1; D is uncertain. TRBV23-1 is given ORF status, its function remaining uncertain. The length of the CDR3 is 15 residues. V lost 3 bases and J 8 bases, leaving 17 bases between the germline ends. The CDR3 sequence: CASSHWARYFYEQFF. The covered CDR3 bases are TGCGCCAGCAGTCACTGGGCCCGCTACTTCTATGAG.

This clone was counted at least ten times. The sequenced fragment ends 3 residues before the CDR3 boundary, so the rest is inferred from the germline J gene. The chain employs TRBV20-1 and TRBJ2-7; possibly TRBD1 for D (5 bases). This CDR3 contains 12 residues. Germline V CDR1 and CDR2: DFQATT, SNEGSKA (reference sequence). V lost 6 bases, J lost 4 bases, and 13 bases lay in between. The CDR3 bases that were read are TGCAGTGCCGCCGGCGCAGGGTACGAG. Its translation: CSAAGAGYE. The complete CDR3 sequence is CSAAGAGYEQYF.

There are many counts of this clone. The CDR3 end falls 3 residues outside the read, so it is completed with the germline J gene. The chain couples TRBV2 to TRBJ2-3; D may be TRBD2 (6 bases). Germline V lookup: CDR1 SNHLY, CDR2 FYNNEI. The CDR3 covers 15 residues. Trimming left V 6 bases short and J 0 bases short, with 13 bases between. CDR3: CASRGRDSSTDTQYF. The sequenced CDR3 bases are TGTGCCAGCAGGGGCCGGGACTCCAGCACAGATACG.

At least ten counts were recorded for this clone. The observed sequence ends 3 residues before the CDR3 terminus, with the missing tail filled in from the germline J gene. J is TRBJ1-6 and V is TRBV6-2 or TRBV6-3; 7 nucleotides line up with TRBD1. Looked up from germline, CDR1 is MNHEY and CDR2 is SVGEGT. There are 15 residues in the CDR3. Unmatched junction bases numbered 6, after V lost 6 bases and J lost 4 bases. The CDR3 is CASRSGTAYNSPLHF. Incomplete CDR3 DNA: TGTGCCAGCAGGTCCGGGACAGCTTATAATTCACCC.

This clone was picked up many times. The read terminates 3 residues ahead of where the CDR3 ends, so the germline J gene completes it. The chain employs TRBV5-1 and TRBJ1-2, with TRBD1 identical over 8 bases. The CDR3 loop spans 14 amino acids. From germline, CDR1 is SGHRS and CDR2 YFSETQ. Losses at the gene ends were 0 bases for V and 7 bases for J; bases not matched to a gene: 5. The part of the CDR3 DNA that was read is TGCGCCAGCAGCTTGGACCAGGGGGCAATTGGC. It specifies CASSLDQGAIG. The complete CDR3 sequence is CASSLDQGAIGYTF.

This clone was detected many times. The read falls 3 residues short of the CDR3 end, and the missing part is taken from the germline J gene. The rearrangement links TRBV19 to TRBJ2-4, with TRBD1 as a possible D gene (6 bases). Germline-derived CDR1 and CDR2 are LNHDA and SQIVND (reference sequence). CDR3 length: 15 amino acids. Trimming left V 7 bases short and J 7 bases short, with 20 bases between. The sequenced part of the CDR3 DNA is TGTGCCAGTATCCCCACCGGGGACATCTCCAACATT. Protein sequence: CASIPTGDISNI. The whole CDR3 protein is CASIPTGDISNIQYF.

This clone was found many times. The read terminates 3 residues before the CDR3 end, so the remaining end is supplied by the germline J gene. The sample carries other DNA sequences with the same CDR3. The gene calls are TRBV7-8 and TRBJ1-5; no reliable D call. Trimming stripped 6 bases from V and 2 bases from J, with 8 bases between. Germline CDR1 and CDR2: SGHVS and FQNEAQ. This CDR3 is 13 amino acids long. Partial CDR3 DNA: TGTGCCAGCAGTACGGGTGGCAATCAGCCC. This codes for CASSTGGNQP. The CDR3 as a whole reads CASSTGGNQPQHF.